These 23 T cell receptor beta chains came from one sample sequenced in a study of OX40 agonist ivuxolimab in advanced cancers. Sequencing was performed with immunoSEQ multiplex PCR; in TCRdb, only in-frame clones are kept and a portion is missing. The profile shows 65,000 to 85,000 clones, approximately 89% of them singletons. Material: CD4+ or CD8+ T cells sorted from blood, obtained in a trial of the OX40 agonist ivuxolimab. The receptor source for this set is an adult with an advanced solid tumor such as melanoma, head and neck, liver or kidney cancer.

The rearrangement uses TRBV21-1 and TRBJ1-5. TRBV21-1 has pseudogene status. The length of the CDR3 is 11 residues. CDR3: CASSIVQPQHF. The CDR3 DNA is TGTGCCAGCAGCATTGTTCAGCCCCAGCATTTT.

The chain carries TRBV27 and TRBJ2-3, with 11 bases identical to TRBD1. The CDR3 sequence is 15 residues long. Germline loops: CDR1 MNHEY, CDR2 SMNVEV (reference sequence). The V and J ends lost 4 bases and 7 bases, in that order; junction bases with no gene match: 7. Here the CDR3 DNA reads TGTGCCAGCAGTTCCACCGGACAGGGGGCAAATACGCAGTATTTT. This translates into CASSSTGQGANTQYF.

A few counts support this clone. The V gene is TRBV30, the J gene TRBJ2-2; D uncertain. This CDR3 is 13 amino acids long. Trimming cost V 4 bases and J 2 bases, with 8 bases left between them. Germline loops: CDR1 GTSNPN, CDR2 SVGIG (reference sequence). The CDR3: CAWKARNTGELFF. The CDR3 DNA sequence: TGTGCCTGGAAGGCTAGAAACACCGGGGAGCTGTTTTTT. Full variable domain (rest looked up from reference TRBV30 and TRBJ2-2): SQTIHQWPATLVQPVGSPLSLECTVEGTSNPNLYWYRQAAGRGLQLLFYSVGIGQISSEVPQNLSASRPQDRQFILSSKKLLLSDSGFYLCAWKARNTGELFFGEGSRLTVL.

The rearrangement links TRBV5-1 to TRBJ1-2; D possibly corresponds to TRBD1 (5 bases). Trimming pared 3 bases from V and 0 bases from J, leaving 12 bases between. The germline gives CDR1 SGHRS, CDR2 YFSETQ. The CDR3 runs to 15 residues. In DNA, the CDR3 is TGCGCCAGCAGCTGGACGACAGCCGCTAACTATGGCTACACCTTC. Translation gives CASSWTTAANYGYTF.

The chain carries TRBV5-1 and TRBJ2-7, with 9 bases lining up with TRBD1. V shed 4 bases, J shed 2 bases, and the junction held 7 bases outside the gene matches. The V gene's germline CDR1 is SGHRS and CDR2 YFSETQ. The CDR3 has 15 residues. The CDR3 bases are TGCGCCAGCAGCCCGACCGGGACAGGGACCTACGAGCAGTACTTC. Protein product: CASSPTGTGTYEQYF.

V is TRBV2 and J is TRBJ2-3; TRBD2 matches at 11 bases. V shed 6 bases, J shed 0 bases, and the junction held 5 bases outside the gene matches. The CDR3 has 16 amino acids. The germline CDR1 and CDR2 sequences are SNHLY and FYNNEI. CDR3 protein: CASSRRLAGSTDTQYF. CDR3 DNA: TGTGCCAGCAGCAGGCGACTAGCGGGAAGCACAGATACGCAGTATTTT.

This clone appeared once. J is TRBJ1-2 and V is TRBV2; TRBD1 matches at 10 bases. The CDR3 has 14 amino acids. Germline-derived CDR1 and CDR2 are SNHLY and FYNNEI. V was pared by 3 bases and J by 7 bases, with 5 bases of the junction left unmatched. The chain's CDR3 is CASSETGGRGGYTF. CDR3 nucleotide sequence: TGTGCCAGCAGTGAGACAGGGGGCCGTGGTGGCTACACCTTC.

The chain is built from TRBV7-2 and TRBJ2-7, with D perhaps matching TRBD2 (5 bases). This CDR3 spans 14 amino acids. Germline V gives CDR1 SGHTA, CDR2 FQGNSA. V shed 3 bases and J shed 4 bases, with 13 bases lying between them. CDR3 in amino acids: CASSFEGSKYEQYF. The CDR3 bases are TGTGCCAGCAGCTTTGAGGGCAGTAAATACGAGCAGTACTTC.

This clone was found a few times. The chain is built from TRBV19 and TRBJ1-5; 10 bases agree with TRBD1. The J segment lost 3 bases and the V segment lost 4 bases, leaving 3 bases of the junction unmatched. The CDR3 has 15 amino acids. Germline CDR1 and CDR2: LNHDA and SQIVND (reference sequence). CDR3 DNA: TGTGCCAGTAGTACCGGGACAGGGGTCAATCAGCCCCAGCATTTT. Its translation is CASSTGTGVNQPQHF.

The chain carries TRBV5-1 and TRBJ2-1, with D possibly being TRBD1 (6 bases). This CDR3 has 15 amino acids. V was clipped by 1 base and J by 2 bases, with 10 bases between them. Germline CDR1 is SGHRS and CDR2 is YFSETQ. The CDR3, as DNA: TGCGCCAGCAGCTTGTTACAGGGAACCTACAATGAGCAGTTCTTC. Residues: CASSLLQGTYNEQFF.

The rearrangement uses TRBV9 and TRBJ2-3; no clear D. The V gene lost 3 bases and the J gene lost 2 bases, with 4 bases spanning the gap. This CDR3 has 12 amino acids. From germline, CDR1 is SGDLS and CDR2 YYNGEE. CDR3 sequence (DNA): TGTGCCAGCAGCGGAACCACAGATACGCAGTATTTT. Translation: CASSGTTDTQYF.

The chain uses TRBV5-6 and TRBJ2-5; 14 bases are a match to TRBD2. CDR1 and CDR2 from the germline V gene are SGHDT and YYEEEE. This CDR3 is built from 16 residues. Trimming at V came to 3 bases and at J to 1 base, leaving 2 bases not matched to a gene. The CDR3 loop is CASSWGTSGGQETQYF. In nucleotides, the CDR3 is TGTGCCAGCAGCTGGGGGACTAGCGGGGGCCAAGAGACCCAGTACTTC.

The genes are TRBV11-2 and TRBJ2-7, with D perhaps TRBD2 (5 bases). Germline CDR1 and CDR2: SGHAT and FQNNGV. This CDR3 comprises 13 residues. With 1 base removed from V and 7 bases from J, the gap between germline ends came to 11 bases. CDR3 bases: TGTGCCAGCAGCTTAGGGCTAGCTAAAGAGCAGTACTTC. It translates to CASSLGLAKEQYF.

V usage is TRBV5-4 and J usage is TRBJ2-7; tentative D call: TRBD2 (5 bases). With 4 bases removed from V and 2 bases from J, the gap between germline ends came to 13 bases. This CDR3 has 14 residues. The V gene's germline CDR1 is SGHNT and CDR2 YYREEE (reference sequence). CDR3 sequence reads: CASSRLVGTYEQYF. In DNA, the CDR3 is TGTGCCAGCAGCAGGCTGGTCGGGACCTACGAGCAGTACTTC.

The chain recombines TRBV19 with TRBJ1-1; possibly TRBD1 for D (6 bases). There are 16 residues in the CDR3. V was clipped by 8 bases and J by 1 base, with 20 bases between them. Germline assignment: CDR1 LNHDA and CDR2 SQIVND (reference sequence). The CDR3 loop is CASRGGRGRRNTEAFF. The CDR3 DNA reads TGTGCCAGTCGGGGGGGCAGGGGCCGGCGGAACACTGAAGCTTTCTTT.

Here the CDR3 reads CASSILDQPQHF. The CDR3 DNA sequence: TGTGCCAGTAGTATACTGGATCAGCCCCAGCATTTT. V is TRBV19 and J is TRBJ1-5; D is unclear. The CDR3 consists of 12 residues. Trimming took 2 bases from V and 5 from J, leaving 4 bases between them. Germline CDR1 is LNHDA and CDR2 is SQIVND (reference sequence). The whole variable domain, remainder taken from reference TRBV19 and TRBJ1-5, is DGGITQSPKYLFRKEGQNVTLSCEQNLNHDAMYWYRQDPGQGLRLIYYSQIVNDFQKGDIAEGYSVSREKKESFPLTVTSAQKNPTAFYLCASSILDQPQHFGDGTRLSIL.

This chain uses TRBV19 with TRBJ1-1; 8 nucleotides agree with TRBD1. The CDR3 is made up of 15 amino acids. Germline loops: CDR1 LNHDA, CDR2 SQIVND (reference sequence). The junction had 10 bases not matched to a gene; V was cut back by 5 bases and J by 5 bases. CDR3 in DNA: TGTGCCAGTAGTCTCCGGACAGGGACTGGGACTGAAGCTTTCTTT. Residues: CASSLRTGTGTEAFF.

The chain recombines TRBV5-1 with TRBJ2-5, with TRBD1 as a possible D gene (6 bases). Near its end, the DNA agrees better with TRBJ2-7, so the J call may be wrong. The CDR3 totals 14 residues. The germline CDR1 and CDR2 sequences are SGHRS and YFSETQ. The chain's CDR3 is CASSLAGQNYEQYF. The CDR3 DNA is TGCGCCAGCAGCTTGGCCGGACAGAACTACGAGCAGTACTTC.

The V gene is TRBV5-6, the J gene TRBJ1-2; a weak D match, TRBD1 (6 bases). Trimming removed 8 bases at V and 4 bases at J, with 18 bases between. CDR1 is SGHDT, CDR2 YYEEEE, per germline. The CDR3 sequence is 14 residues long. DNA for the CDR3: TGTGCCAGTACTATCGCAGGGGTCGGCTATGGCTACACCTTC. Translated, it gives CASTIAGVGYGYTF.

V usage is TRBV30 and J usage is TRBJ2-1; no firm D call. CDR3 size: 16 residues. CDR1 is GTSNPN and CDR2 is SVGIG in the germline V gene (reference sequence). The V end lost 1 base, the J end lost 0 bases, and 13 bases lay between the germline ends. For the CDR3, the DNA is TGTGCCTGGAGTGAGGAAGCGCGGAGCTCCTACAATGAGCAGTTCTTC. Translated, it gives CAWSEEARSSYNEQFF.

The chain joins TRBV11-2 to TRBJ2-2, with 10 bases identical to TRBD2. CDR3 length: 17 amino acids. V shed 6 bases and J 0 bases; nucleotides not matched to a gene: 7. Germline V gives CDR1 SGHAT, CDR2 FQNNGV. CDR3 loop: CASSFSGRSANTGELFF. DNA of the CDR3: TGTGCCAGCAGTTTTAGCGGGAGGTCCGCGAACACCGGGGAGCTGTTTTTT.

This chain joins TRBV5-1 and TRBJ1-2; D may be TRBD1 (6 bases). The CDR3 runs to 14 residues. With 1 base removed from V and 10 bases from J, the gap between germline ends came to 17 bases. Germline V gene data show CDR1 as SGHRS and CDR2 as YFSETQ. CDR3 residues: CASSLSGGRIDYTF. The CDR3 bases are TGCGCCAGCAGCTTGAGTGGGGGGCGGATCGACTACACCTTC.

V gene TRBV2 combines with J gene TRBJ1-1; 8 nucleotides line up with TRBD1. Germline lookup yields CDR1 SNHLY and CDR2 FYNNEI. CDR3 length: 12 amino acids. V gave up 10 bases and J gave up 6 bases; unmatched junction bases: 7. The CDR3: CATRTGSAEAFF. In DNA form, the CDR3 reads TGTGCCACTCGGACAGGGAGCGCTGAAGCTTTCTTT.